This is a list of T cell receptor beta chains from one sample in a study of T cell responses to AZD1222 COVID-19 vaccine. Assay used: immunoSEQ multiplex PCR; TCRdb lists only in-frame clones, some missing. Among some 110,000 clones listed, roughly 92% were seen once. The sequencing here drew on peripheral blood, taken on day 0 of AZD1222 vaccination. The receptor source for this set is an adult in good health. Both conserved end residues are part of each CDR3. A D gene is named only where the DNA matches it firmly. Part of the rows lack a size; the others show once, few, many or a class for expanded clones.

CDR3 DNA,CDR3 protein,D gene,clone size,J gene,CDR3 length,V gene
TGTGCCAGTAGTTTCGGGACTACCCTCAATGAGCAGTTCTTC,CASSFGTTLNEQFF,TRBD2,NA,TRBJ2-1,14,TRBV19
TGTGCCTGGAGTGTACAGGACAGGGCGCCATTCGCGACTAATGAAAAACTGTTTTTT,CAWSVQDRAPFATNEKLFF,TRBD1,NA,TRBJ1-4,19,TRBV30
TGCGCCAGCAGTGAACCCGGACGGCAGAACACTGAAGCTTTCTTT,CASSEPGRQNTEAFF,NA,NA,TRBJ1-1,15,TRBV10-2
TGTGCCAGCAGCCTTAGCGGGATCGGGGAGCTGTTTTTT,CASSLSGIGELFF,TRBD2,NA,TRBJ2-2,13,TRBV11-2
TGTGCCTGGAGTTCCCGACAGGGAGGGAACACTGAAGCTTTCTTT,CAWSSRQGGNTEAFF,TRBD1,NA,TRBJ1-1,15,TRBV30
TGTGCCATCAGCAGCACTATGGGACAGCCGGGTTCAGGTCAGCCCCAGCATTTT,CAISSTMGQPGSGQPQHF,TRBD1,NA,TRBJ1-5,18,TRBV10-3
TGTGCCAGTAGATTTGGGGGTCCGGTGGAAGCTTTCTTT,CASRFGGPVEAFF,NA,NA,TRBJ1-1,13,TRBV19
TGTGCCAGCAGTTTAAGGGACAGGAGGGGAACTGAAGCTTTCTTT,CASSLRDRRGTEAFF,TRBD1,NA,TRBJ1-1,15,TRBV28
TGCGCCAGCAGCTTGACAGGGGACACTGAAGCTTTCTTT,CASSLTGDTEAFF,TRBD1,NA,TRBJ1-1,13,TRBV5-1
TGTGCCACCAGTGCTGGCGAGACCCAGTACTTC,CATSAGETQYF,NA,NA,TRBJ2-5,11,TRBV24-1
TGTGCCTGGAGTTATGGGAGGACAGGGGACTATGGCTACACCTTC,CAWSYGRTGDYGYTF,TRBD1,NA,TRBJ1-2,15,TRBV30
TGTGCCAGCAGCCAAGAAATAGGAGGGGCGGGCACCGGGGAGCTGTTTTTT,CASSQEIGGAGTGELFF,NA,NA,TRBJ2-2,17,TRBV4-2
TGTGCCAGCAGCCGGAAGGGTAACACTGAAGCTTTCTTT,CASSRKGNTEAFF,NA,NA,TRBJ1-1,13,TRBV7-2
TGTGCCAGCAGTTACTCGATGAGGGCAGGTCAACAGCCCCAGCATTTT,CASSYSMRAGQQPQHF,NA,NA,TRBJ1-5,16,TRBV6-2/TRBV6-3
TGTGCCAGCAGTACAAAAGGGGGCACTGAAGCTTTCTTT,CASSTKGGTEAFF,NA,NA,TRBJ1-1,13,TRBV27
TGTGCCAGCAGCTCTGGCACTAGCGGGAGGGCCGGCCAGTACTTC,CASSSGTSGRAGQYF,TRBD2,NA,TRBJ2-5,15,TRBV7-2
TGTGCCAGCAGCTTCGATCCAAGAAGTGGAAACACCATATATTTT,CASSFDPRSGNTIYF,NA,NA,TRBJ1-3,15,TRBV5-8
TGCGCCAGCAGCTTGGAAGGACTGGCTGTGGGGGAGCTGTTTTTT,CASSLEGLAVGELFF,NA,NA,TRBJ2-2,15,TRBV5-1
TGCGCCAGCAGCTTAGAACCCGGGACGAGCGGGGAGCTGTTTTTT,CASSLEPGTSGELFF,NA,NA,TRBJ2-2,15,TRBV5-1
TGTGCCAGCAGCGCAGCGGGGGTTGGTAATTATGGCTACACCTTC,CASSAAGVGNYGYTF,NA,NA,TRBJ1-2,15,TRBV9
TGTGCCAGCAGTGAAATGGCAGCGTATAGCAATCAGCCCCAGCATTTT,CASSEMAAYSNQPQHF,NA,few,TRBJ1-5,16,TRBV6-1
TGTGCCAGCAGCCAACGACAGGGGGCGGGATATGGCTACACCTTC,CASSQRQGAGYGYTF,TRBD1,NA,TRBJ1-2,15,TRBV6-2/TRBV6-3
TGTGCCGGCTCGGAGAGGAACACAGATACGCAGTATTTT,CAGSERNTDTQYF,NA,NA,TRBJ2-3,13,TRBV10-3
TGTGCCAGCAGTTCCGGGACAGGGAGTCGCTACACCTTC,CASSSGTGSRYTF,TRBD1,NA,TRBJ1-2,13,TRBV6-5
TGTGCCAGCAGCCCCCCCGGGACAGTCTATGGCTACACCTTC,CASSPPGTVYGYTF,TRBD1,once,TRBJ1-2,14,TRBV7-8
TGCAGCGCTCGGACAGGGGGAAGCAATCAGCCCCAGCATTTT,CSARTGGSNQPQHF,TRBD1,NA,TRBJ1-5,14,TRBV29-1
TGTGCCAGCAGGAGACTAGCGGGAGTGACAGATACGCAGTATTTT,CASRRLAGVTDTQYF,TRBD2,once,TRBJ2-3,15,TRBV5-5
TGTGCCAGTAGTGAGGCCTATAATTCACCCCTCCACTTT,CASSEAYNSPLHF,NA,once,TRBJ1-6,13,TRBV19
TGTGCCAGTGCCGCGGCAGATACGCAGTATTTT,CASAAADTQYF,NA,NA,TRBJ2-3,11,TRBV3-1/TRBV3-2
TGTGCCAGCAGTGAAGAAGCTGGTATAGCGGGAGGGGTAGAGGAGACCCAGTACTTC,CASSEEAGIAGGVEETQYF,TRBD2,NA,TRBJ2-5,19,TRBV2
TGTGCCAGCAGTTCCCATGGGACAACGGACGGCTACACCTTC,CASSSHGTTDGYTF,NA,few,TRBJ1-2,14,TRBV6-5
TGTGCCAGTAGTTTCCCCCATCAGCCCCAGCATTTT,CASSFPHQPQHF,NA,NA,TRBJ1-5,12,TRBV19
TGTGCCAGCAGCTTGGCCGGCCTGGGCAATCAGCCCCAGCATTTT,CASSLAGLGNQPQHF,NA,NA,TRBJ1-5,15,TRBV5-6
TGTGCCAGTAGTAGGGGTCTGCGGGCCGGGGAGCTGTTTTTT,CASSRGLRAGELFF,NA,NA,TRBJ2-2,14,TRBV19
TGTGCCAGTAGTATAATCTCGGCGGGGGGGCTCCAAGAGACCCAGTACTTC,CASSIISAGGLQETQYF,TRBD2,NA,TRBJ2-5,17,TRBV19
TGTGCCAGTAGTACGGTGAGAAATGAGCAGTTCTTC,CASSTVRNEQFF,NA,NA,TRBJ2-1,12,TRBV19
TGTGCCAGCAGTTACGGTAGCGGGGGGGCCGGTGAGCAGTTCTTC,CASSYGSGGAGEQFF,TRBD2,NA,TRBJ2-1,15,TRBV6-5
TGTGCCAGCAGCCAGAGTGGGGGGGGGTCGCCCGCCCAAGAGACCCAGTACTTC,CASSQSGGGSPAQETQYF,TRBD2,NA,TRBJ2-5,18,TRBV11-3
TGTGCCAGCAGCTTTGCCGGGAGGAGAGAGACCCAGTACTTC,CASSFAGRRETQYF,TRBD2,NA,TRBJ2-5,14,TRBV6-5
TGTGCCAGCAGCCAAGGTCCCTTAGGAGACTATGGCTACACCTTC,CASSQGPLGDYGYTF,NA,once,TRBJ1-2,15,TRBV3-1/TRBV3-2
TGTGCTAGTGGTTTGGTACGGGACCCTGGGGCCAACGTCCTGACTTTC,CASGLVRDPGANVLTF,NA,NA,TRBJ2-6,16,TRBV12-5
TGTGCCAGTACCTCCACCCTCTTCAATGAAAAACTGTTTTTT,CASTSTLFNEKLFF,NA,NA,TRBJ1-4,14,TRBV19
TGCAGTGCTAGTGGACTAGCGGGGGACTCCTACGAGCAGTACTTC,CSASGLAGDSYEQYF,TRBD2,NA,TRBJ2-7,15,TRBV20-1
TGTGCCAGCAGCTTAGCAGCGAATCAGCCCCAGCATTTT,CASSLAANQPQHF,NA,NA,TRBJ1-5,13,TRBV7-6
TGTGCCAGCAGCTTAGCGTTGCGGACAGGGAAAGGCTACACCTTC,CASSLALRTGKGYTF,TRBD1,NA,TRBJ1-2,15,TRBV7-2
TGTGCCAGCAGTTTGGGGCCCTATATGAGGACAGATACGCAGTATTTT,CASSLGPYMRTDTQYF,NA,NA,TRBJ2-3,16,TRBV27
TGTGCCAGCAGTTCAGCTTGGACGCTGAACACTGAAGCTTTCTTT,CASSSAWTLNTEAFF,NA,few,TRBJ1-1,15,TRBV7-2
TGCAGCGTTGACAGGGGGCACGGGACTGAAGCTTTCTTT,CSVDRGHGTEAFF,TRBD1,NA,TRBJ1-1,13,TRBV29-1
TGTGCCATTAAGACTAGCGGGAGGTTACAGACCCAGTACTTC,CAIKTSGRLQTQYF,TRBD2,NA,TRBJ2-5,14,TRBV10-3
TGTGCCAGCAGCTTATTCCGTCAGGGAGATGGCTACACCTTC,CASSLFRQGDGYTF,NA,NA,TRBJ1-2,14,TRBV7-2
TGTGCCAGCAGTTCTCTTTTGGATAGGGATCGAGAGACCCAGTACTTC,CASSSLLDRDRETQYF,NA,few,TRBJ2-5,16,TRBV27
TGTGCCTGGAGTGTACTTGGGGGAAGGTCCTACAATGAGCAGTTCTTC,CAWSVLGGRSYNEQFF,NA,NA,TRBJ2-1,16,TRBV30
TGTGCCAGCAGCGCGTTTGGGGAGGGCAATCAGCCCCAGCATTTT,CASSAFGEGNQPQHF,NA,NA,TRBJ1-5,15,TRBV2